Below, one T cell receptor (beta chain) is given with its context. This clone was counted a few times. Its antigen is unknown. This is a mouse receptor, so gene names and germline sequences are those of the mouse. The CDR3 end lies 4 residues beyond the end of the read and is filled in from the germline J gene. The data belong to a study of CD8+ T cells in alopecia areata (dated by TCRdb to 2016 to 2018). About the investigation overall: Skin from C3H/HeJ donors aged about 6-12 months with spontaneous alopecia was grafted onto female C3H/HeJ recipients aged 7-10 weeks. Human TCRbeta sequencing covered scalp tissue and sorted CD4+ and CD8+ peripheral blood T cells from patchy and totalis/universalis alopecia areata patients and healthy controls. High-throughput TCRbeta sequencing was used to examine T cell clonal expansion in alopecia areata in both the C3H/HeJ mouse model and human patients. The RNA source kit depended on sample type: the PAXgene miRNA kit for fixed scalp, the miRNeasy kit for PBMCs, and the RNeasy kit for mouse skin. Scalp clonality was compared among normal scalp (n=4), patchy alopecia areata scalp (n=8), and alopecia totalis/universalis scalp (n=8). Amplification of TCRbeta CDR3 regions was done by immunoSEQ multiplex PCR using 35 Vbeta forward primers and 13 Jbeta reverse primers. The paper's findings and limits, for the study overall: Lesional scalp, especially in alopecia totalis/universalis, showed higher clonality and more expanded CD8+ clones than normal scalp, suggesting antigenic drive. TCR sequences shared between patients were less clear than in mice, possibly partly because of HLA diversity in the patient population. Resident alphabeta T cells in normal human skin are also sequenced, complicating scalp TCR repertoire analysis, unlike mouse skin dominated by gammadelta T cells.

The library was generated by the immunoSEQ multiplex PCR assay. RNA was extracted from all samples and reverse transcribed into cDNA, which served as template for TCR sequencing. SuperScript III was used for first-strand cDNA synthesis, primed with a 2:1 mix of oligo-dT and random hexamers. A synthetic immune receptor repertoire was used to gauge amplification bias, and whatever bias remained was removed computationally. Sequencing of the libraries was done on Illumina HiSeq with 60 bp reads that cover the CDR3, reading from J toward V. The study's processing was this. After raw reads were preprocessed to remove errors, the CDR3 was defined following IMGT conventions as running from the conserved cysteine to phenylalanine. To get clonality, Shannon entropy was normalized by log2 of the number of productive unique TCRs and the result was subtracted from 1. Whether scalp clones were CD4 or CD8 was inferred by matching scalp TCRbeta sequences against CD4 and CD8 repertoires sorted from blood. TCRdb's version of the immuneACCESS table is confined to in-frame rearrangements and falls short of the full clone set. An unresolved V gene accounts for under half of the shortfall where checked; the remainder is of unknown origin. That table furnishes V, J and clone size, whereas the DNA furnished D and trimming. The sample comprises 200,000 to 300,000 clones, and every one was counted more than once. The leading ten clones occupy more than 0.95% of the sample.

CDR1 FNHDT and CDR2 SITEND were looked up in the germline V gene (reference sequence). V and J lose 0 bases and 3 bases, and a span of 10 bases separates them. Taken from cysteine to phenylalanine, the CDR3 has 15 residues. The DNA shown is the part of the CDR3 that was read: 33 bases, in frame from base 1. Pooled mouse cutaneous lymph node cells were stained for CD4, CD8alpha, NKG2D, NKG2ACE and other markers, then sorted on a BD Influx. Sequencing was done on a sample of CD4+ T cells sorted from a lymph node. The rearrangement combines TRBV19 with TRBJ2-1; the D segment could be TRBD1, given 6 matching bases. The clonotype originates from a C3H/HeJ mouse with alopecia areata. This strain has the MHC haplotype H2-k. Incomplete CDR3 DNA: TGTGCCAGCAGTATAGGTCAGGGGCTCTATGCT. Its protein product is CASSIGQGLYA. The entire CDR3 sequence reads CASSIGQGLYAEQFF.